The clone carrying this T cell receptor (beta chain) has more than one count but fewer than ten. What it binds is not known. CDR1 is GTSNPN and CDR2 is SVGIG in the germline V gene (reference sequence). The CDR3 runs to 15 residues. The trim removed 0 bases at V and 3 bases at J, leaving 5 bases unmatched. These data come from a study of cytomegalovirus exposure and HLA in healthy donors. Study as a whole: Of several hundred genotyped donors, 81% grouped in the Caucasian-associated ancestry cluster.

PCR involved 60 Vbeta and 13 Jbeta primers. Authors' processing steps: Later reanalysis found 75 million to 95 million unique TCR beta chains, around 9.9 million of them shared. The protocol was immunoSEQ multiplex PCR, while the TCRdb copy is restricted to in-frame clones and leaves out a portion. That table is the source of V, J and clone size, and D and trimming were worked out from the DNA. The sample carries about 200,000 clones, around 80% recorded once. Whole-study results and caveats: 164 TCR beta chains were listed as cytomegalovirus-associated. The productive fraction for most TCR beta V segments was about 90% or about 30% in an earlier analysis.

The chain employs TRBV30 and TRBJ2-1, with TRBD2 identical over 7 bases. This sequence was found in a man between 35 and 55 years old in good health and CMV-seronegative. The sequenced sample consisted of PBMCs. Written as DNA, the CDR3 is TGTGCCTGGAGTGTACTTAGCGGGTTCTACAATGAGCAGTTCTTC. Protein product: CAWSVLSGFYNEQFF.